These T cell receptor beta chains were read from a single sample in a study of CD8 T cells in Susac syndrome. From the immunoSEQ multiplex PCR reads, TCRdb called clonotypes with MiXCR, one entry per CDR3 protein. This sample carries over 150,000 distinct CDR3 sequences, roughly 95% of them seen once, and the ten largest clones take 0.1% to 0.15%. Sequenced material: CD4+ T cells from PBMCs. All receptors derive from a human donor with Susac syndrome. Each CDR3 is given with its conserved first and last residue. The D gene is left open where the match is weak. Rows give clone size only sometimes, using once, few, many, or a class for an expanded clone.

V gene	D gene	clone size	J gene	CDR3 DNA	CDR3 protein
TRBV10-2	TRBD1	NA	TRBJ1-4	TGCGCCAGCAGACAGGGGGCTTCAGAAAAACTGTTTTTT	CASRQGASEKLFF
TRBV20-1	NA	NA	TRBJ2-5	TGCAGTGCTAGCCCCGGGACTCCTCAAGAGACCCAGTACTTC	CSASPGTPQETQYF
TRBV7-2	NA	NA	TRBJ2-2	TGTGCCAGCAGCTTAGAGGCCGGGGAGCTGTTTTTT	CASSLEAGELFF
TRBV20-1	NA	few	TRBJ1-5	TGCAGTGCTCGGGACTCTAATCAGCCCCAGCATTTT	CSARDSNQPQHF
TRBV5-4	NA	NA	TRBJ2-7	TGTGCCAGCAGCAGGGTTCAGGCCTACGAGCAGTACTTC	CASSRVQAYEQYF
TRBV7-9	NA	NA	TRBJ2-2	TGTGCCAGCAGCTTAGGTCCAACCAACACCGGGGAGCTGTTTTTT	CASSLGPTNTGELFF
TRBV24-1	NA	NA	TRBJ2-3	TGTGCCACCAGGAGCCGGCGCACAGATACGCAGTATTTT	CATRSRRTDTQYF
TRBV20-1	NA	once	TRBJ1-2	TGCAGTGCTAGAAGGATGGAGAATTATGGCTACACCTTC	CSARRMENYGYTF
TRBV4-2	NA	NA	TRBJ1-6	TGTGCCAGCAGCCAAGATACGGCAGGTCTTTCACCCCTCCACTTT	CASSQDTAGLSPLHF
TRBV7-2	NA	NA	TRBJ1-2	TGTGCCAGCAGCATGGGAGCATATGGCTACACCTTC	CASSMGAYGYTF
TRBV29-1	NA	NA	TRBJ2-5	TGCAGCGTTAGTCCGGGGAATCATGGTGAGACCCAGTACTTC	CSVSPGNHGETQYF
TRBV29-1	TRBD1	once	TRBJ2-7	TGCAGCGTAGAAAGACAGGGGGCTAGGTACGAGCAGTACTTC	CSVERQGARYEQYF
TRBV27	TRBD2	NA	TRBJ2-3	TGTGCCAGCCGCTATAGGACTAGCGGGAGCACAGATACGCAGTATTTT	CASRYRTSGSTDTQYF
TRBV7-9	NA	NA	TRBJ2-3	TGTGCCAGCAGCCCTAGCGGCACAGATACGCAGTATTTT	CASSPSGTDTQYF
TRBV20-1	NA	NA	TRBJ1-4	TGCAGTGCTAGTGGGTGGGAGGCTAATGAAAAACTGTTTTTT	CSASGWEANEKLFF
TRBV28	TRBD2	NA	TRBJ2-1	TGTGCCAGCAGCATAGGACTAGCGGGCAATGAGCAGTTCTTC	CASSIGLAGNEQFF
TRBV19	NA	NA	TRBJ1-5	TGTGCCAGTATGAGACAGACCTATGGACCCCAGCATTTT	CASMRQTYGPQHF
TRBV20-1	TRBD2	NA	TRBJ2-1	TGCAGTGCTAGAATACGGACTAGCGACCACAATGAGCAGTTCTTC	CSARIRTSDHNEQFF
TRBV20-1	NA	NA	TRBJ2-1	TGCAGTGCTAACCCCAACCACAATGAGCAGTTCTTC	CSANPNHNEQFF
TRBV3-1	TRBD2	NA	TRBJ2-1	TGTGCCAGCAGCCGAAGCGGGGGTGGGAATGAGCAGTTCTTC	CASSRSGGGNEQFF
TRBV15	NA	NA	TRBJ2-5	TGTGCCACCAGCAGAGATCTTCTCGCCCGGGAGACCCAGTACTTC	CATSRDLLARETQYF
TRBV18	NA	few	TRBJ1-1	TGTGCCAGCTCACCTGACATGAACACTGAAGCTTTCTTT	CASSPDMNTEAFF